The clone carrying this T cell receptor (beta chain) was detected ten times or more. This record comes from a study of regulatory T cells in long-lasting Graves disease. This sample's time point: newly diagnosed GD, antithyroid drugs for less than 3 months. Preparation of the TCR library used RNA extracted from PBMCs. Through Arm-PCR of CDR3 regions and iRepertoire HTBI primers, TCR beta libraries were built. MiXCR was run by TCRdb on the multiplex PCR reads, yielding one entry per CDR3 protein. The sample holds roughly 320,000 distinct CDR3 sequences, about a sixth seen once. The CDR3 is 11 residues long. Germline V gene data show CDR1 as SNHLY and CDR2 as FYNNEI. V gave up 0 bases and J gave up 10 bases, with 4 bases separating them. These data also featured in a second study, about T cells in Graves' hyperthyroidism and ophthalmopathy.

The specimen was peripheral blood mononuclear cells (PBMCs), collected at new diagnosis, from a patient treated with antithyroid drugs. The receptor was derived from a man aged 40-49 years with Graves disease. J is TRBJ1-5 and V is TRBV2; D is unclear. In DNA, the CDR3 is TGTGCCAGCAGTGAAGCGGGCCCCCAGCATTTT. It is translated as CASSEAGPQHF.